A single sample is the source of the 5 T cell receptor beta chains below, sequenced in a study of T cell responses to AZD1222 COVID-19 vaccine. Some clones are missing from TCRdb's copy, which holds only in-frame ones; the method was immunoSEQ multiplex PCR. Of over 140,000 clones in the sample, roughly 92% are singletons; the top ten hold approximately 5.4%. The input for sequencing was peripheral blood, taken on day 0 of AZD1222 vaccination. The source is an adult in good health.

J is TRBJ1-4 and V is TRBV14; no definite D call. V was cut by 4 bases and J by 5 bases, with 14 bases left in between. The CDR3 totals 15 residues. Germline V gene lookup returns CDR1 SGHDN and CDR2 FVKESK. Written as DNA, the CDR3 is TGTGCCAGCAGCCTCGGGCGGGTCGGAAATGAAAAACTGTTTTTT. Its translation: CASSLGRVGNEKLFF.

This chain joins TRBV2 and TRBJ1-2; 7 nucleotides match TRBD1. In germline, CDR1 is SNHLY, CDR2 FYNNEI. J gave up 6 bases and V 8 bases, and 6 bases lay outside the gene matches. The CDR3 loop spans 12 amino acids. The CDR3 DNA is TGTGCCAGCCGACAGGGAAACCATGGCTACACCTTC. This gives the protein CASRQGNHGYTF. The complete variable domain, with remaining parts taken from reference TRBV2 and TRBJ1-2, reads EPEVTQTPSHQVTQMGQEVILRCVPISNHLYFYWYRQILGQKVEFLVSFYNNEISEKSEIFDDQFSVERPDGSNFTLKIRSTKLEDSAMYFCASRQGNHGYTFGSGTRLTVV.

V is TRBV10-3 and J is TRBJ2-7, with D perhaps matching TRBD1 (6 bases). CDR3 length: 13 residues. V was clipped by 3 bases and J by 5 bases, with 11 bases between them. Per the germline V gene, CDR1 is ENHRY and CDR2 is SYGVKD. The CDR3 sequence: CAISEMGAHEQYF. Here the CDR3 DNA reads TGTGCCATCAGTGAAATGGGGGCCCACGAGCAGTACTTC.

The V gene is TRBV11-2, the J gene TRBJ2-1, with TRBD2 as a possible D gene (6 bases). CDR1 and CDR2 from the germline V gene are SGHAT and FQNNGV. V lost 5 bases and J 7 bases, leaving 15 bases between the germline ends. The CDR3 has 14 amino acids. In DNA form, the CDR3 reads TGTGCCAGCAGCGCTAGACTAGACCAAAATGAGCAGTTCTTC. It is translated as CASSARLDQNEQFF.

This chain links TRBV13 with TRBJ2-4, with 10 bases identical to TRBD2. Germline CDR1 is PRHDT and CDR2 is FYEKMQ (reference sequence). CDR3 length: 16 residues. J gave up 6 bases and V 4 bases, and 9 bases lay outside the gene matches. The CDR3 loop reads CASSSSSGGRRNIQYF. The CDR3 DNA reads TGTGCCAGCAGCTCCTCTAGCGGGGGTAGGAGAAACATTCAGTACTTC.